The 5 T cell receptor beta chains below come from one sample, sequenced in a study of regulatory T cells in long-lasting Graves disease. To make TCR beta libraries, researchers used iRepertoire HTBI primers and Arm-PCR of CDR3 regions. TCRdb re-derived calls from the multiplex PCR reads in MiXCR, one entry per CDR3 protein. This sample has some 450,000 distinct CDR3 sequences, with 23% found just once. Noted time point: persistent/refractory GD, antithyroid drugs over 5 years with positive TRAb. RNA from PBMCs was the source of the TCR library. Source: peripheral blood mononuclear cells (PBMCs), taken when the disease was refractory, from a patient treated with antithyroid drugs. The origin of the receptors is a female donor with Graves disease.

The gene calls are TRBV2 and TRBJ2-3; a possible D gene is TRBD2 (6 bases). V was cut by 1 base and J by 5 bases, with 13 bases left in between. CDR1 SNHLY and CDR2 FYNNEI come from the germline V gene. This CDR3 region has 15 residues. For the CDR3, the DNA is TGTGCCAGCAGTGAAGATTTCGCGGGAAAAGATACGCAGTATTTT. It yields the protein CASSEDFAGKDTQYF.

Worth noting for this clonotype: Just one base apart from a much larger clone, this may be a read error. The J gene is TRBJ2-7, the V gene TRBV6-2 or TRBV6-3; D is unresolved. This CDR3 comprises 14 residues. Germline-derived CDR1 and CDR2 are MNHEY and SVGEGT. For the CDR3, the DNA is TGTGCCAGCAGTTACTCAACGAGCCTGAACGAGCTGTACTTC. This codes for CASSYSTSLNELYF.

This clonotype has ten or more counts. The chain couples TRBV12-3 or TRBV12-4 to TRBJ1-5; D is unresolved. V lost 6 bases and J 0 bases, leaving 3 bases between the germline ends. The CDR3 has 12 amino acids. The CDR3 sequence is CASRYSNQPQHF. The CDR3 DNA reads TGTGCCAGCAGGTATAGCAATCAGCCCCAGCATTTT.

This clonotype was recorded a few times. The genes are TRBV10-2 and TRBJ1-2; 10 bases are shared with TRBD1. The CDR3 covers 17 residues. Germline V CDR1 and CDR2: WSHSY, SAAADI. The V segment lost 3 bases and the J segment 3 bases; nucleotides outside the gene matches: 10. The CDR3 coding sequence is TGCGCCAGCAGTGAAGTAGTCGGGACAGGGGCGGACTATGGCTACACCTTC. Protein sequence: CASSEVVGTGADYGYTF.

This clonotype has ten or more counts. The chain recombines TRBV9 with TRBJ1-2, with D possibly being TRBD1 (5 bases). In germline, CDR1 is SGDLS, CDR2 YYNGEE. V was pared by 3 bases and J by 2 bases, with 11 bases between. This CDR3 has 14 residues. This CDR3 is CASSGSRENYGYTF. CDR3 nucleotides: TGTGCCAGCAGCGGAAGCAGGGAAAACTATGGCTACACCTTC.